Below are 24 T cell receptor beta chains sequenced from a single sample in a study of T-cell reconstitution after alpha-beta-depleted transplantation in children. Researchers prepared the TCRbeta library using unique molecular identifiers, the study reports. TCRdb re-called the PCR reads through MiXCR, storing one row per CDR3 protein. The sample has about 580,000 distinct CDR3 sequences; 25% to 30% are singletons. The source material was PBMCs, sampled before TCRalphabeta/CD19-depleted stem cell transplant. The receptors derive from a boy under two years old with Wiskott-Aldrich syndrome, due to receive a stem cell transplant.

This chain uses TRBV5-1 with TRBJ2-1; possible D gene TRBD2, 6 bases. Per the germline V gene, CDR1 is SGHRS and CDR2 is YFSETQ. There are 15 residues in the CDR3. V shed 4 bases and J shed 4 bases, with 15 bases lying between them. Written as DNA, the CDR3 is TGCGCCAGCAGCGGGGGGACGCCCACTTACAATGAGCAGTTCTTC. This encodes CASSGGTPTYNEQFF.

This clonotype was counted between two and nine times. The gene calls are TRBV3-1 and TRBJ2-1; D uncertain. CDR3 length: 16 amino acids. V shed 1 base and J shed 0 bases, with 10 bases lying between them. Germline CDR1 reads LGHDT; CDR2 reads YNNKEL (reference sequence). CDR3 protein: CASSQGGPSSYNEQFF. The CDR3 DNA sequence: TGTGCCAGCAGCCAAGGTGGACCTAGCTCCTACAATGAGCAGTTCTTC.

V is TRBV4-2 and J is TRBJ2-1, with 8 positions matching TRBD2. V shed 1 base and J 1 base; nucleotides not matched to a gene: 6. From germline, CDR1 is LGHNA and CDR2 YNFKEQ. This CDR3 region has 17 residues. The CDR3: CASSQVPQRESYNEQFF. The CDR3 bases are TGTGCCAGCAGCCAAGTCCCCCAGCGGGAGTCCTACAATGAGCAGTTCTTC.

The genes are TRBV10-1 and TRBJ2-7; 7 bases are shared with TRBD2. The CDR3 is 13 amino acids. Trimming cost V 2 bases and J 5 bases; bases outside gene matches: 3. Germline V gene sequence: CDR1 WNHNN, CDR2 SYGVQD (reference sequence). In DNA, the CDR3 is TGCGCCAGCAGTGAGCGGGAGGTGGACGAGCAGTACTTC. Amino acid sequence: CASSEREVDEQYF.

The CDR3 region has the DNA TGTGCCAGCAGCTTAGGGCCAGGGATCCCGCCCCAGCATTTT. This translates into CASSLGPGIPPQHF. The V gene is TRBV7-2, the J gene TRBJ1-5; D is possibly TRBD1 (5 bases). This CDR3 has 14 amino acids. Germline values: CDR1 SGHTA, CDR2 FQGNSA. Deletions cut 1 base from V and 9 bases from J, with 13 bases between. Supplemented by reference TRBV7-2 and TRBJ1-5, the full variable domain reads GAGVSQSPSNKVTEKGKDVELRCDPISGHTALYWYRQSLGQGLEFLIYFQGNSAPDKSGLPSDRFSAERTGGSVSTLTIQRTQQEDSAVYLCASSLGPGIPPQHFGDGTRLSIL.

In its sample, this clonotype was seen a few times. V usage is TRBV20-1 and J usage is TRBJ1-1; possibly TRBD1 for D (5 bases). Germline CDR1 is DFQATT and CDR2 is SNEGSKA (reference sequence). Trimming cost V 3 bases and J 1 base, with 6 bases left between them. The CDR3 is 12 residues long. This CDR3 reads CSASRGNTEAFF. The CDR3 region has the DNA TGCAGTGCTAGTAGGGGGAACACTGAAGCTTTCTTT.

The chain joins TRBV20-1 to TRBJ1-6; 10 positions agree with TRBD1. CDR1 and CDR2 (germline): DFQATT, SNEGSKA (reference sequence). V shed 4 bases, J shed 8 bases, and the junction held 8 bases outside the gene matches. The CDR3 is 15 amino acids. The CDR3 is CSAKWAGTGDSPLHF. The CDR3 DNA sequence: TGCAGTGCTAAGTGGGCCGGGACAGGGGATTCACCCCTCCACTTT.

This clonotype was seen a handful of times. The chain uses TRBV5-1 and TRBJ1-6; 10 bases are shared with TRBD1. With V trimmed by 0 bases and J by 9 bases, 6 bases remained unmatched. The CDR3 runs to 16 residues. CDR1 SGHRS and CDR2 YFSETQ come from the germline V gene. The CDR3 reads CASSLDSGQGGSPLHF. The CDR3 bases are TGCGCCAGCAGCTTGGATTCCGGACAGGGGGGTTCACCCCTCCACTTT. Together with reference TRBV5-1 and TRBJ1-6, the CDR3 gives the full variable domain: KAGVTQTPRYLIKTRGQQVTLSCSPISGHRSVSWYQQTPGQGLQFLFEYFSETQRNKGNFPGRFSGRQFSNSRSEMNVSTLELGDSALYLCASSLDSGQGGSPLHFGNGTRLTVT.

This clonotype was detected a few times. The DNA of the CDR3 is TGCAGTGCTAGAGATCGTCGGGGCACAGATACGCAGTATTTT. Its translation is CSARDRRGTDTQYF. The chain uses TRBV20-1 and TRBJ2-3; D gene ambiguous. The CDR3 is made up of 14 amino acids. The germline gives CDR1 DFQATT, CDR2 SNEGSKA (reference sequence). The V and J ends lost 0 bases and 1 base respectively, with 8 bases between them.

In its sample, this clonotype was seen a few times. V usage is TRBV5-1 and J usage is TRBJ2-7; 7 bases align to TRBD2. Germline CDR1 and CDR2: SGHRS and YFSETQ. The V and J ends lost 1 base and 2 bases, in that order; junction bases with no gene match: 9. This CDR3 has 16 residues. CDR3 DNA: TGCGCCAGCAGCTTGTTCGTGGGAGGGCAAACCTACGAGCAGTACTTC. Amino acids: CASSLFVGGQTYEQYF.

V and J are TRBV12-3 or TRBV12-4 and TRBJ2-2, with TRBD1 identical over 7 bases. The CDR3 consists of 16 residues. Unmatched junction bases numbered 4, after V lost 3 bases and J lost 0 bases. CDR3 in DNA: TGTGCCAGCAGTTTCTGGACAGGAGCGAACACCGGGGAGCTGTTTTTT. It yields the protein CASSFWTGANTGELFF.

The V gene is TRBV27, the J gene TRBJ2-2; no reliable D call. Trimming pared 0 bases from V and 4 bases from J, leaving 6 bases between. This CDR3 contains 14 residues. The germline CDR1 and CDR2 sequences are MNHEY and SMNVEV (reference sequence). The CDR3, as DNA: TGTGCCAGCAGTTTATCCCTGTTCACCGGGGAGCTGTTTTTT. Encoded protein: CASSLSLFTGELFF.

This clonotype came up a few times. This chain connects TRBV4-1 to TRBJ1-1, with a possible D match to TRBD1 (5 bases). From germline, CDR1 is MGHRA and CDR2 YSYEKL. The length of the CDR3 is 15 residues. The germline V and J ends were trimmed by 4 bases and 1 base, with 13 bases remaining between them. The CDR3 loop reads CASSPLEGRNTEAFF. The CDR3 DNA reads TGCGCCAGCAGCCCCTTAGAGGGGCGGAACACTGAAGCTTTCTTT.

This chain connects TRBV28 to TRBJ2-1; D call uncertain. Germline V gives CDR1 MDHEN, CDR2 SYDVKM. Trimming pared 2 bases from V and 12 bases from J, leaving 8 bases between. The CDR3 sequence is 11 residues long. CDR3 nucleotides: TGTGCCAGCAGTTTAAAGGGAAGGCAGTTCTTC. This encodes CASSLKGRQFF. Full variable domain (outside the CDR3, taken from reference TRBV28 and TRBJ2-1): DVKVTQSSRYLVKRTGEKVFLECVQDMDHENMFWYRQDPGLGLRLIYFSYDVKMKEKGDIPEGYSVSREKKERFSLILESASTNQTSMYLCASSLKGRQFFGPGTRLTVL.

There are a few counts of this clonotype. The chain couples TRBV10-3 to TRBJ2-7, with 12 bases matching TRBD2. V dropped 0 bases and J dropped 4; count of bases not matched to a gene: 7. Per germline, CDR1 ENHRY and CDR2 SYGVKD. This CDR3 is built from 17 residues. The CDR3 loop reads CAISESIALAGGYEQYF. CDR3 nucleotide sequence: TGTGCCATCAGTGAGTCGATTGCACTAGCGGGAGGATACGAGCAGTACTTC.

The rearrangement joins TRBV19 to TRBJ2-4; D unresolved. Germline V CDR1 and CDR2: LNHDA, SQIVND (reference sequence). CDR3 length equals 18 residues. The V and J ends lost 1 base and 1 base respectively, with 17 bases between them. CDR3 sequence reads: CASSIGYRRQQAKNIQYF. The CDR3 bases are TGTGCCAGTAGTATAGGCTACCGAAGACAACAGGCCAAAAACATTCAGTACTTC.

This clonotype was seen a handful of times. The chain links TRBV5-1 to TRBJ1-5; D gene unclear. Germline lookup yields CDR1 SGHRS and CDR2 YFSETQ. Trimming stripped 5 bases from V and 2 bases from J, with 11 bases between. CDR3 length: 14 amino acids. The CDR3 is CASRPDGGNQPQHF. As DNA, the CDR3 is TGCGCCAGCAGGCCCGACGGAGGCAATCAGCCCCAGCATTTT. Drawing the rest from reference TRBV5-1 and TRBJ1-5, the complete variable domain is KAGVTQTPRYLIKTRGQQVTLSCSPISGHRSVSWYQQTPGQGLQFLFEYFSETQRNKGNFPGRFSGRQFSNSRSEMNVSTLELGDSALYLCASRPDGGNQPQHFGDGTRLSIL.

CDR3 in amino acids: CASSSWTSGRVGNEQFF. The CDR3 region has the DNA TGTGCCAGCAGCTCTTGGACTAGCGGGAGGGTGGGCAATGAGCAGTTCTTC. The V and J genes are TRBV7-9 and TRBJ2-1; 15 nucleotides align to TRBD2. The CDR3 totals 17 residues. The germline gives CDR1 SEHNR, CDR2 FQNEAQ (reference sequence). V dropped 4 bases and J dropped 6; count of bases not matched to a gene: 7.

J is TRBJ2-1 and V is TRBV19, with 10 positions matching TRBD2. The CDR3 is 13 amino acids. V shed 6 bases and J 10 bases; nucleotides not matched to a gene: 6. The germline CDR1 and CDR2 sequences are LNHDA and SQIVND (reference sequence). The CDR3 sequence is CASRPFSGREQFF. In DNA, the CDR3 is TGTGCCAGTAGGCCATTTAGCGGGAGGGAGCAGTTCTTC. The full variable domain, completed using reference TRBV19 and TRBJ2-1, is DGGITQSPKYLFRKEGQNVTLSCEQNLNHDAMYWYRQDPGQGLRLIYYSQIVNDFQKGDIAEGYSVSREKKESFPLTVTSAQKNPTAFYLCASRPFSGREQFFGPGTRLTVL.

The chain is built from TRBV28 and TRBJ1-5; TRBD1 is a possible D gene (6 bases). This CDR3 has 15 amino acids. The V end was cut by 3 bases, the J end by 5 bases, with 14 bases between. Germline V gene sequence: CDR1 MDHEN, CDR2 SYDVKM. The CDR3 sequence: CASSFSGQQYQPQHF. DNA for the CDR3: TGTGCCAGCAGTTTCTCCGGACAGCAGTATCAGCCCCAGCATTTT.

This CDR3 reads CASIERENTGELFF. In DNA form, the CDR3 reads TGTGCCAGCATTGAGCGGGAGAACACCGGGGAGCTGTTTTTT. This chain links TRBV2 with TRBJ2-2, with 7 bases lining up with TRBD2. The CDR3 covers 14 residues. V lost 7 bases, J lost 1 base, and 3 bases stayed unmatched. From germline, CDR1 is SNHLY and CDR2 FYNNEI.

This chain uses TRBV6-5 with TRBJ2-1; D is uncertain. The germline gives CDR1 MNHEY, CDR2 SVGAGI. This CDR3 is 11 amino acids long. V was cut by 7 bases and J by 6 bases, with 7 bases left in between. The CDR3 here is CASIQRNEQFF. The CDR3 DNA is TGTGCCAGCATTCAGCGCAATGAGCAGTTCTTC.

This clonotype was detected a few times. The V gene is TRBV11-3, the J gene TRBJ2-3; a weak D match, TRBD1 (6 bases). CDR3 size: 21 residues. The germline V gene has CDR1 SGHNT and CDR2 YENEEA. V was clipped by 4 bases and J by 0 bases, with 29 bases between them. CDR3 nucleotides: TGTGCCAGCAGCTCGCCCTGGGGCCATCTACGGGACACTCGGAGCACAGATACGCAGTATTTT. Translated: CASSSPWGHLRDTRSTDTQYF.

V gene TRBV5-6 combines with J gene TRBJ2-6; unclear D gene. The CDR3 sequence is 16 residues long. CDR1 is SGHDT, CDR2 YYEEEE, per germline. V was shortened by 8 bases and J by 0 bases, with 15 bases between the two germline ends. This chain's CDR3 is CASIPPVSSGANVLTF. The CDR3 coding sequence is TGTGCCAGTATTCCCCCGGTGAGCTCTGGGGCCAACGTCCTGACTTTC.